Presented here are 17 T cell receptor beta chains from one specimen sequenced in a study of tumor-infiltrating lymphocytes in glioblastoma multiforme. TCR beta libraries were built from RNA through three nested multiplex PCR rounds using modified ARM-PCR. Each CDR3 protein is one row after TCRdb ran MiXCR on the multiplex PCR reads. This sample has 12,000 to 15,000 distinct CDR3 sequences, with around 70% found just once. Sequencing was performed on brain tumor tissue. The receptors come from a male donor with glioblastoma.

A note on this clonotype: One end of the junction does not line up with germline, which may come from a read error. This sequence joins TRBV20-1 and TRBJ2-5, with D unclear. Germline CDR1 and CDR2: DFQATT and SNEGSKA (reference sequence). The length of the CDR3 is 15 residues. CDR3 amino acids: CSAREGSKGAETRYF. In DNA form, the CDR3 reads TGCAGTGCTAGAGAAGGTTCCAAGGGTGCAGAGACCCGGTACTTC.

This clonotype has more than one count but fewer than ten. This chain uses TRBV18 with TRBJ2-1; possibly TRBD1 or TRBD2 for D (7 bases each). V lost 5 bases to trimming and J lost 10 bases, with 21 bases between them. There are 15 residues in the CDR3. Germline V gene sequence: CDR1 KGHSH, CDR2 LQKENI. CDR3 amino acids: CASSTQGGKLGEQFF. For the CDR3, the DNA is TGTGCCAGCTCAACCCAGGGGGGGAAACTTGGGGAGCAGTTCTTC.

V usage is TRBV20-1 and J usage is TRBJ2-3; D gene ambiguous. Trimming removed 1 base from V and 2 bases from J, with 7 bases in between. The CDR3 totals 13 residues. Germline values: CDR1 DFQATT, CDR2 SNEGSKA (reference sequence). The CDR3 region has the DNA TGCAGTGCTAGAGTAGGGTTCACAGATACGCAGTATTTT. It codes for CSARVGFTDTQYF.

This clonotype was detected once. The V and J genes are TRBV6-1 and TRBJ2-2; a weak D match, TRBD1 (5 bases). CDR1 and CDR2 from the germline V gene are MNHNS and SASEGT. Trimming cost V 6 bases and J 8 bases, with 16 bases left between them. The CDR3 runs to 14 residues. The CDR3 sequence is CASRPTTDFGELFF. The DNA of the CDR3 is TGTGCCAGCAGACCCACGACAGATTTTGGGGAGCTGTTTTTT.

As regards this clonotype: An end of the junction differs from the germline gene, which may be a read error. V gene TRBV29-1 combines with J gene TRBJ2-7; 9 bases line up with TRBD1. The CDR3 consists of 13 residues. In germline, CDR1 is SQVTM, CDR2 ANQGSEA. CDR3 loop: CSALGQGVYEQHF. The CDR3 nucleotides are TGCAGCGCCCTGGGACAGGGAGTCTATGAGCAGCACTTC.

This clonotype was counted a single time. Germline and junction disagree at one end, which may indicate a read error. The V and J genes are TRBV11-2 and TRBJ2-1; D perhaps matches TRBD1 (6 bases). This CDR3 contains 13 residues. Germline V gene data show CDR1 as SGHAT and CDR2 as FQNNGV. The CDR3 loop is CATSLNRGTEQFF. The CDR3 DNA reads as TGTGCCACCAGCTTAAATAGGGGGACTGAGCAGTTCTTC.

This chain joins TRBV29-1 and TRBJ2-1; 8 positions match TRBD1. Looked up from germline, CDR1 is SQVTM and CDR2 is ANQGSEA. The ends lost 6 bases at V and 0 bases at J; junction bases unmatched: 7. The CDR3 has 15 amino acids. CDR3 nucleotides: TGCAGCGTAGACAGGGGATCGGGCTCCTACAATGAGCAGTTCTTC. Translated, it gives CSVDRGSGSYNEQFF.

The chain has TRBV6-5 and TRBJ1-3; the D is unclear. CDR3 length: 11 amino acids. V dropped 7 bases and J dropped 8 bases, with 9 bases sitting between them. Germline lookup yields CDR1 MNHEY and CDR2 SVGAGI. The CDR3 DNA is TGTGCCAGCATTGGCGGCGACACCATATATTTT. This encodes CASIGGDTIYF.

On this clonotype: A read error may be the cause here, since a much bigger clone is one base away. The chain recombines TRBV6-2 or TRBV6-3 with TRBJ1-2, with 7 bases aligning to TRBD1. The CDR3 consists of 14 residues. Trimming took 5 bases from V and 4 from J; bases not matched to a gene: 7. Germline V gene sequence: CDR1 MNHEY, CDR2 SVGEGT. DNA of the CDR3: TGTGCCAGCAGTCCGGGACAGCGATTCTATGGCTACACCTTC. It translates to CASSPGQRFYGYTF.

For this clonotype: The CDR3 end shows no conserved phenylalanine or tryptophan, and so a read error is likely. This sequence joins TRBV20-1 and TRBJ2-7, with TRBD2 matching 11 bases. There are 14 residues in the CDR3. Germline CDR1 DFQATT, CDR2 SNEGSKA (reference sequence). The CDR3 is CSARALAGVHEQYR. For the CDR3, the DNA is TGCAGCGCTAGGGCACTAGCGGGAGTTCACGAGCAGTACCGC.

In this sample, this clonotype turned up many times. The rearrangement uses TRBV5-1 and TRBJ2-1, with 10 bases fitting TRBD1. Germline V gene sequence: CDR1 SGHRS, CDR2 YFSETQ. The V gene end was trimmed by 6 bases and the J gene end by 2 bases; junction bases not matched to a gene: 5. The CDR3 extends over 15 amino acids. The CDR3 is CASNSGTGAYNEQFF. CDR3 nucleotides: TGCGCCAGCAACTCCGGGACAGGGGCCTACAATGAGCAGTTCTTC.

This clonotype was recorded many times. This chain joins TRBV29-1 and TRBJ2-1; D call uncertain. CDR3 size: 13 residues. V shed 1 base and J shed 9 bases, with 13 bases lying between them. Germline CDR1 is SQVTM and CDR2 is ANQGSEA. CDR3 in DNA: TGCAGCGTTGAAGTACGACTGGATGGTGAGCAGTTCTTC. Translating gives CSVEVRLDGEQFF.

Details on this clonotype: A much larger clonotype is one base distant, so this may be a read error. The chain uses TRBV11-2 and TRBJ2-7; possibly TRBD1 for D (5 bases). CDR1 is SGHAT, CDR2 FQNNGV, per germline. V was cut by 2 bases and J by 2 bases, with 13 bases left in between. CDR3 length: 15 residues. The CDR3 loop reads CASSLSSGLPYEQYF. As DNA, the CDR3 is TGTGCCAGCAGCTTAAGCTCAGGGCTTCCCTACGAGCAGTACTTC.

The rearrangement uses TRBV11-1 and TRBJ2-2; D unresolved. Per the germline V gene, CDR1 is SGHAT and CDR2 is FQDESV (reference sequence). V lost 4 bases to trimming and J lost 6 bases, with 12 bases between them. The CDR3 has 14 amino acids. CDR3 residues: CASSSAGLSGELFF. The CDR3, as DNA: TGTGCCAGCAGCTCGGCCGGTCTATCCGGGGAGCTGTTTTTT.

In the case of this clonotype: At one boundary the junction diverges from the germline segment, which might be a read error. The chain uses TRBV11-2 and TRBJ1-1; the match to TRBD1 covers 9 bases. The CDR3 covers 12 residues. Looked up from germline, CDR1 is SGHAT and CDR2 is FQNNGV. CDR3 DNA sequence: TGTGCTAGCAGCTTAGTACAGGGGGCAGCTTTCTTC. Translating gives CASSLVQGAAFF.

This clonotype is labeled as medium-sized. V usage is TRBV29-1 and J usage is TRBJ2-1; D is uncertain. The CDR3 extends over 15 amino acids. Per the germline V gene, CDR1 is SQVTM and CDR2 is ANQGSEA. Trimming took off 7 bases at V and 2 bases at J, with 18 bases between the two ends. In nucleotides, the CDR3 is TGCAGCGAATTAACTCTCTCAGCCACCTACAATGAGCAGTTCTTC. Residues: CSELTLSATYNEQFF.

A remark on this clonotype: Mismatch with germline at one junction end may stem from a read error. The chain's CDR3 is CVSNTLAGKDTQYF. DNA of the CDR3: TGTGTCAGCAATACTCTAGCGGGTAAAGATACGCAGTATTTT. The chain links TRBV11-2 to TRBJ2-3; 8 bases agree with TRBD2. Germline assignment: CDR1 SGHAT and CDR2 FQNNGV. This CDR3 is 14 amino acids long.